The present T cell receptor beta chain was sequenced within a study of T cell responses to AZD1222 COVID-19 vaccine. Overall study results and limits: Spike-specific TCR breadth and depth went up after people got two AZD1222 doses. The sample set comprised mostly white British donors with more females, and clonal diversity was possibly underestimated. Targeting of unmutated variant regions was reportedly seen in nearly half of spike-specific TCRs.

This clone was picked up a small number of times. The antigen is undetermined. The assay was immunoSEQ multiplex PCR, and TCRdb's table has in-frame clones only and misses some. Altogether some 86,000 clones are present, about 84% being singletons, with the ten largest covering approximately 22%. The CDR3 loop spans 18 amino acids. V shed 4 bases, J shed 1 base, and the junction held 9 bases outside the gene matches. Germline CDR1 is LNHNV and CDR2 is YYDKDF (reference sequence). The sample consisted of peripheral blood, taken on day 0 of AZD1222 vaccination. The clonotype originates from an adult in good health. The J gene is TRBJ2-1, the V gene TRBV15, with 11 bases that match TRBD2. The CDR3: CATSTPRGLAASYNEQFF. CDR3 DNA sequence: TGTGCCACCAGCACCCCGCGGGGACTAGCGGCTTCCTACAATGAGCAGTTCTTC.